The 29 T cell receptor beta chains reported below all come from one sample, sequenced in a study of shared clonotypes between healthy human individuals. Some clones are missing from TCRdb's copy, which holds only in-frame ones; the method was immunoSEQ multiplex PCR. The data contain approximately 400,000 clones, roughly 96% of them singletons. The sequenced sample was memory CD8+ T cells sorted from blood. The subset: CD45RO+ cells pooled with CCR7-negative TemRA cells. These receptors were taken from a man aged 25 to 40 in good health.

V and J are TRBV6-5 and TRBJ2-1; 8 bases fit TRBD2. CDR1 is MNHEY and CDR2 is SVGAGI in the germline V gene. This CDR3 region has 15 residues. The V gene end was trimmed by 0 bases and the J gene end by 8 bases; junction bases not matched to a gene: 6. The DNA of the CDR3 is TGTGCCAGCAGTTACTCCCAGCGGGAGTCAGATGAGCAGTTCTTC. This translates into CASSYSQRESDEQFF.

The gene calls are TRBV4-1 and TRBJ2-1; the match to TRBD2 covers 8 bases. The trim removed 1 base at V and 6 bases at J, leaving 5 bases unmatched. Germline CDR1 reads MGHRA; CDR2 reads YSYEKL. The CDR3 consists of 15 residues. This chain's CDR3 is CASSQGQRETNEQFF. The CDR3 region has the DNA TGCGCCAGCAGCCAAGGCCAGCGGGAGACCAATGAGCAGTTCTTC.

CDR3 sequence: CASSPQGRATEAFF. As DNA, the CDR3 is TGTGCCAGCAGCCCCCAGGGAAGGGCCACTGAAGCTTTCTTT. The chain carries TRBV14 and TRBJ1-1, with TRBD1 as a possible D gene (5 bases). The CDR3 has 14 amino acids. Germline CDR1 is SGHDN and CDR2 is FVKESK. Trimming left V 4 bases short and J 4 bases short, with 13 bases between. Drawing the rest from reference TRBV14 and TRBJ1-1, the complete variable domain is EAGVTQFPSHSVIEKGQTVTLRCDPISGHDNLYWYRRVMGKEIKFLLHFVKESKQDESGMPNNRFLAERTGGTYSTLKVQPAELEDSGVYFCASSPQGRATEAFFGQGTRLTVV.

This chain links TRBV10-3 with TRBJ1-5, with D hard to call. Germline CDR1 is ENHRY and CDR2 is SYGVKD. Trimming removed 0 bases from V and 4 bases from J, with 4 bases in between. CDR3 length equals 13 residues. CDR3 amino acids: CAISESRNQPQHF. The CDR3 DNA is TGTGCCATCAGTGAGTCACGGAATCAGCCCCAGCATTTT.

V is TRBV5-3 and J is TRBJ2-3; 7 bases align to TRBD1. TRBV5-3 is reported as an ORF; its role is uncertain. The junction had 5 bases not matched to a gene; V was cut back by 4 bases and J by 3 bases. This CDR3 contains 14 residues. The CDR3 is CARSGDRGTDTQYF. CDR3 sequence (DNA): TGTGCCAGAAGCGGGGACAGAGGAACAGATACGCAGTATTTT.

The chain combines TRBV4-1 with TRBJ2-3, with D uncertain. Trimming took 1 base from V and 5 from J, leaving 10 bases between them. This CDR3 spans 14 amino acids. Germline V CDR1 and CDR2: MGHRA, YSYEKL. The CDR3 reads CASSQGNSGDTQYF. DNA of the CDR3: TGCGCCAGCAGCCAAGGGAACTCGGGAGATACGCAGTATTTT.

The chain is built from TRBV19 and TRBJ2-2; D is perhaps TRBD2 (5 bases). CDR1 and CDR2 from the germline V gene are LNHDA and SQIVND (reference sequence). V was pared by 9 bases and J by 3 bases, with 14 bases between. The CDR3 spans 14 residues. The CDR3: CASENTGYTGELFF. The CDR3 nucleotides read TGTGCCAGCGAGAACACGGGATACACCGGGGAGCTGTTTTTT.

V usage is TRBV2 and J usage is TRBJ1-5, with a possible D match to TRBD1 (6 bases). Germline V gives CDR1 SNHLY, CDR2 FYNNEI. Trimming took 2 bases from V and 7 from J, leaving 12 bases between them. The CDR3 is 14 amino acids. This CDR3 reads CASSEQGLGQPQHF. The CDR3 DNA is TGTGCCAGCAGTGAACAGGGGTTGGGGCAGCCCCAGCATTTT.

The rearrangement links TRBV10-2 to TRBJ2-7; 11 bases line up with TRBD2. The ends lost 5 bases at V and 7 bases at J; junction bases unmatched: 7. Germline CDR1 WSHSY, CDR2 SAAADI. The CDR3 sequence is 14 residues long. This CDR3 reads CASSSSGRFGEQYF. CDR3 in DNA: TGCGCCAGCAGTTCTAGCGGGAGGTTTGGGGAGCAGTACTTC.

Worth noting for this clone: One junction end does not reproduce the germline sequence, and a read error may be involved. The chain employs TRBV28 and TRBJ1-2; the D gene is possibly TRBD1 (5 bases). This CDR3 comprises 13 residues. CDR1 is MDHEN and CDR2 is SYDVKM in the germline V gene. The CDR3 DNA reads TGTGCCAGCAGTTTAGTCGGGACCGCCTCTACTGCCTTC. It translates to CASSLVGTASTAF.

The rearrangement links TRBV28 to TRBJ1-5, with 9 bases lining up with TRBD1. V was clipped by 8 bases and J by 5 bases; unmatched bases: 7. The CDR3 runs 14 residues. In germline, CDR1 is MDHEN, CDR2 SYDVKM. CDR3 nucleotides: TGTGCCAGCGGCCTAGGACAGGGGTATCAGCCCCAGCATTTT. Its translation is CASGLGQGYQPQHF.

The chain uses TRBV7-8 and TRBJ2-3; no clear D. Germline V gene data show CDR1 as SGHVS and CDR2 as FQNEAQ. The CDR3 is made up of 14 amino acids. The ends were cut back, 5 bases at V and 0 bases at J, with 9 bases in the middle. The chain's CDR3 is CASSEDLSTDTQYF. Written as DNA, the CDR3 is TGTGCCAGCAGCGAGGACCTGAGCACAGATACGCAGTATTTT.

The CDR3 sequence: CASSLAGRYTF. Written as DNA, the CDR3 is TGTGCCAGCAGCTTAGCGGGGCGCTACACCTTC. V is TRBV7-9 and J is TRBJ1-2; TRBD1 might be the D (5 bases). Trimming removed 0 bases at V and 9 bases at J, with 5 bases between. The CDR3 loop spans 11 amino acids. The V gene's germline CDR1 is SEHNR and CDR2 FQNEAQ (reference sequence).

The genes are TRBV19 and TRBJ2-7, with D tentatively TRBD1 or TRBD2 (5 bases each). This CDR3 is 15 amino acids long. Trimming pared 6 bases from V and 1 base from J, leaving 16 bases between. Germline CDR1 and CDR2: LNHDA and SQIVND (reference sequence). CDR3: CASSLRDRGSYEQYF. The CDR3, as DNA: TGTGCCAGTAGCTTGAGGGACCGGGGATCCTACGAGCAGTACTTC.

For the CDR3, the DNA is TGCGCCAGCAGACACAATCCAACAGGGCCCTACGAGCAGTACTTC. Its translation is CASRHNPTGPYEQYF. This chain connects TRBV5-1 to TRBJ2-7; possibly TRBD1 for D (6 bases). The germline CDR1 and CDR2 sequences are SGHRS and YFSETQ. Trimming left V 5 bases short and J 2 bases short, with 17 bases between. The CDR3 is 15 residues long.

The chain carries TRBV10-3 and TRBJ2-1; 10 nucleotides agree with TRBD2. The CDR3 consists of 16 residues. Germline V gives CDR1 ENHRY, CDR2 SYGVKD. J lost 8 bases, V lost 0 bases, and 7 bases had no gene match. The CDR3 DNA is TGTGCCATCAGTGAGTCCCAGCGGGAGGGCCGGTATGAGCAGTTCTTC. Protein: CAISESQREGRYEQFF.

The chain uses TRBV20-1 and TRBJ2-2, with D perhaps matching TRBD2 (5 bases). V lost 7 bases to trimming and J lost 6 bases, with 9 bases between them. The V gene's germline CDR1 is DFQATT and CDR2 SNEGSKA (reference sequence). This CDR3 contains 11 residues. CDR3 DNA: TGCAGTGTTAAGAGGGCCGGGGAGCTGTTTTTT. Its protein is CSVKRAGELFF.

The rearrangement links TRBV5-1 to TRBJ2-5; D is perhaps TRBD1 or TRBD2 (5 bases each). CDR1 is SGHRS, CDR2 YFSETQ, per germline. CDR3 length: 14 amino acids. The germline V and J ends were trimmed by 1 base and 5 bases, with 12 bases remaining between them. CDR3 protein: CASSLSGAVETQYF. DNA for the CDR3: TGCGCCAGCAGCTTGTCCGGGGCCGTGGAGACCCAGTACTTC.

The rearrangement joins TRBV7-9 to TRBJ2-3; TRBD2 is a possible D gene (6 bases). Germline CDR1 reads SEHNR; CDR2 reads FQNEAQ (reference sequence). V gave up 3 bases and J gave up 3 bases, with 13 bases separating them. The length of the CDR3 is 15 residues. The CDR3 coding sequence is TGTGCCAGCAGCTTTGGGACTCCCTTTACAGATACGCAGTATTTT. Its protein product is CASSFGTPFTDTQYF.

The genes are TRBV6-6 and TRBJ2-7; D unclear. Germline V gives CDR1 MNHNY, CDR2 SVGAGI (reference sequence). The CDR3 spans 14 residues. Trimming pared 0 bases from V and 0 bases from J, leaving 6 bases between. The CDR3 region is CASSYSGGSYEQYF. The CDR3 DNA is TGTGCCAGCAGTTACTCCGGCGGCTCCTACGAGCAGTACTTC.

Concerning this clone itself: In the same sample, other DNA sequences code for this CDR3. This chain links TRBV5-1 with TRBJ2-2, with 8 bases matching TRBD1. The J segment lost 6 bases and the V segment lost 2 bases, leaving 6 bases of the junction unmatched. This CDR3 contains 15 residues. Germline-derived CDR1 and CDR2 are SGHRS and YFSETQ. The CDR3 region is CASSFLAGGPGELFF. CDR3 sequence (DNA): TGCGCCAGCAGCTTTTTGGCAGGGGGCCCCGGGGAGCTGTTTTTT. The full variable domain, its missing parts supplied by reference TRBV5-1 and TRBJ2-2, is KAGVTQTPRYLIKTRGQQVTLSCSPISGHRSVSWYQQTPGQGLQFLFEYFSETQRNKGNFPGRFSGRQFSNSRSEMNVSTLELGDSALYLCASSFLAGGPGELFFGEGSRLTVL.

V gene TRBV5-5 combines with J gene TRBJ2-3, with TRBD1 identical over 8 bases. Germline V gene lookup returns CDR1 SGHKS and CDR2 YYEKEE (reference sequence). V lost 4 bases to trimming and J lost 4 bases; unmatched junction nucleotides: 11. The CDR3 spans 16 residues. CDR3 residues: CASSGEDRVMADTQYF. The CDR3, as DNA: TGTGCCAGCAGCGGAGAGGACAGGGTGATGGCAGATACGCAGTATTTT.

The chain couples TRBV27 to TRBJ2-1, with D unresolved. Germline V gives CDR1 MNHEY, CDR2 SMNVEV (reference sequence). This CDR3 is 14 amino acids long. The ends were cut back, 3 bases at V and 6 bases at J, with 12 bases in the middle. The CDR3 protein is CASSLRGAPNEQFF. In DNA form, the CDR3 reads TGTGCCAGCAGTTTGAGAGGAGCTCCCAATGAGCAGTTCTTC.

The rearrangement uses TRBV7-3 and TRBJ2-6; no reliable D call. Germline V gene data show CDR1 as SGHTA and CDR2 as FQGTGA. V shed 4 bases and J shed 4 bases, with 5 bases lying between them. CDR3 length equals 13 residues. The CDR3: CASSSTGANVLTF. Here the CDR3 DNA reads TGTGCCAGCAGCTCGACAGGGGCCAACGTCCTGACTTTC. Based on the CDR3 plus reference TRBV7-3 and TRBJ2-6, the full variable domain is GAGVSQTPSNKVTEKGKYVELRCDPISGHTALYWYRQSLGQGPEFLIYFQGTGAADDSGLPNDRFFAVRPEGSVSTLKIQRTERGDSAVYLCASSSTGANVLTFGAGSRLTVL.

The V and J genes are TRBV13 and TRBJ2-1; TRBD2 aligns across 7 bases. The CDR3 runs 16 residues. Trimming removed 2 bases from V and 3 bases from J; junction bases left unmatched: 7. The germline CDR1 and CDR2 sequences are PRHDT and FYEKMQ (reference sequence). The CDR3 spells CASSLRTSFRYNEQFF. For the CDR3, the DNA is TGTGCCAGCAGCTTAAGGACTAGTTTTCGCTACAATGAGCAGTTCTTC.

The chain employs TRBV4-2 and TRBJ2-2; 9 bases line up with TRBD2. The CDR3 is made up of 14 amino acids. CDR1 and CDR2 (germline): LGHNA, YNFKEQ. The V gene end was trimmed by 7 bases and the J gene end by 7 bases; junction bases not matched to a gene: 7. The CDR3 DNA is TGTGCCAGCACCTTAGCGGGAGAAATCGGGGAGCTGTTTTTT. This encodes CASTLAGEIGELFF.

The CDR3 region has the DNA TGCAGTGCTTCAGGATCGAGGGGCTACACCTTC. It is translated as CSASGSRGYTF. V usage is TRBV20-1 and J usage is TRBJ1-2; D gene ambiguous. This CDR3 contains 11 residues. Germline CDR1 reads DFQATT; CDR2 reads SNEGSKA (reference sequence). The V and J ends lost 5 bases and 8 bases respectively, with 12 bases between them.

The chain is built from TRBV10-3 and TRBJ1-2; no reliable D call. The V end lost 3 bases, the J end lost 4 bases, and 9 bases lay between the germline ends. Germline V gene sequence: CDR1 ENHRY, CDR2 SYGVKD. This CDR3 comprises 13 residues. The CDR3 DNA follows: TGTGCCATCAGTGAAATAGTTAGCTATGGCTACACCTTC. This sequence encodes CAISEIVSYGYTF.

The chain links TRBV10-2 to TRBJ1-5; TRBD1 matches at 8 bases. The CDR3 sequence is 15 residues long. V trimming: 1 base; J trimming: 4 bases; junction bases outside the gene matches: 3. From germline, CDR1 is WSHSY and CDR2 SAAADI. The DNA of the CDR3 is TGCGCCAGCAGTGAGTTCACAGGGGGGAATCAGCCCCAGCATTTT. Its protein product is CASSEFTGGNQPQHF.